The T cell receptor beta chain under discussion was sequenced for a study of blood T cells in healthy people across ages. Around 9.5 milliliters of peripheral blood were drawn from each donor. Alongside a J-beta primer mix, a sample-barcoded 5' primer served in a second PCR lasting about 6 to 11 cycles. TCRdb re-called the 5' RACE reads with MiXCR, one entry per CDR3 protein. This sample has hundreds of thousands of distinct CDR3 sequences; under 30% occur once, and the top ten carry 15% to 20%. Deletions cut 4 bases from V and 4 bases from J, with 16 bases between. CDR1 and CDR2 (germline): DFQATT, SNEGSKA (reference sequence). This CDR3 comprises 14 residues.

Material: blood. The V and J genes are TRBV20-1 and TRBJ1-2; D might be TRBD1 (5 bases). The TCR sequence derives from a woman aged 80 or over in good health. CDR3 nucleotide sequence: TGCAGTGCTAACCGGGGGGGTTGCGTCTATGGCTACACCTTC. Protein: CSANRGGCVYGYTF.